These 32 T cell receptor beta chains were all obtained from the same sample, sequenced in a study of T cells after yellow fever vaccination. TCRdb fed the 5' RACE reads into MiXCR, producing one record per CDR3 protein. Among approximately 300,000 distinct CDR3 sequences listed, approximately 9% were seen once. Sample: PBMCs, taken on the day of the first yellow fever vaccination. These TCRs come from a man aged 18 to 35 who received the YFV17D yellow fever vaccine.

The CDR3 protein is CASSQARRGYNEQFF. The CDR3 bases are TGTGCCAGCAGCCAAGCCAGGAGGGGATACAATGAGCAGTTCTTC. V gene TRBV3-1 combines with J gene TRBJ2-1; tentative D call: TRBD2 (6 bases). Trimming took off 1 base at V and 4 bases at J, with 11 bases between the two ends. The CDR3 runs to 15 residues. The V gene's germline CDR1 is LGHDT and CDR2 YNNKEL (reference sequence).

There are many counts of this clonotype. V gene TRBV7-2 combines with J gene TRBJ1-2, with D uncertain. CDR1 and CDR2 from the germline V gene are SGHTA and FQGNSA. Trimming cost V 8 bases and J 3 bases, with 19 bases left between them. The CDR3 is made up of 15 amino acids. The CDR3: CASGRGQVWDYGYTF. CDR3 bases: TGTGCCAGCGGGCGAGGGCAGGTGTGGGACTATGGCTACACCTTC.

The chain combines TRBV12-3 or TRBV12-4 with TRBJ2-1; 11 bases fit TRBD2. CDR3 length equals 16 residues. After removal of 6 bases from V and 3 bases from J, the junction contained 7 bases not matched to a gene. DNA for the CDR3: TGTGCCAGCAGGGGGGGACTAGCGGAGGTCTACAATGAGCAGTTCTTC. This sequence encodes CASRGGLAEVYNEQFF.

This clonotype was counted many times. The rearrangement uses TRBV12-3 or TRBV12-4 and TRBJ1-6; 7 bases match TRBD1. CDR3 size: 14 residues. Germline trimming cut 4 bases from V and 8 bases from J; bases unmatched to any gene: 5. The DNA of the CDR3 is TGTGCCAGCAGTTATCAGGGGGAGGATTCACCCCTCCACTTT. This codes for CASSYQGEDSPLHF.

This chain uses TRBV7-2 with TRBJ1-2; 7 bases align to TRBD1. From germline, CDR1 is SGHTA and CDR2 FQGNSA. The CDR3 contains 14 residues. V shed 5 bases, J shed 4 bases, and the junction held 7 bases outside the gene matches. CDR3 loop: CASSIGGQLYGYTF. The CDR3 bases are TGTGCCAGCAGCATAGGGGGACAGCTCTATGGCTACACCTTC.

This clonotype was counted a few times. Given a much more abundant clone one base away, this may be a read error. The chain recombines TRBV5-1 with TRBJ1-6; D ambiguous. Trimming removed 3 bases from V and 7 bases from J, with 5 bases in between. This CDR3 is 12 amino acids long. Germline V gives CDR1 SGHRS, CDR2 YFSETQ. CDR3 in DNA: TGCGCCAGCAGCTCGGGGAATTCACCCCTCCACTTT. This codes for CASSSGNSPLHF.

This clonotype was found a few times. CDR3 sequence (DNA): TGTGCCAGCAGTCCGGACAGTAACATTCAGTACTTC. This sequence encodes CASSPDSNIQYF. The chain joins TRBV7-9 to TRBJ2-4, with D perhaps matching TRBD1 (6 bases). The CDR3 length is 12 residues. V lost 6 bases, J lost 7 bases, and 10 bases lay in between. Germline V gene lookup returns CDR1 SEHNR and CDR2 FQNEAQ (reference sequence).

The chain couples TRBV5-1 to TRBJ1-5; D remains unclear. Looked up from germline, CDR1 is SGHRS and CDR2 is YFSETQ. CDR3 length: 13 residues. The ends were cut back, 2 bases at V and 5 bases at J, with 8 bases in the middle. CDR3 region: CASSFGWDQPQHF. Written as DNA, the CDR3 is TGCGCCAGCAGCTTCGGGTGGGATCAGCCCCAGCATTTT.

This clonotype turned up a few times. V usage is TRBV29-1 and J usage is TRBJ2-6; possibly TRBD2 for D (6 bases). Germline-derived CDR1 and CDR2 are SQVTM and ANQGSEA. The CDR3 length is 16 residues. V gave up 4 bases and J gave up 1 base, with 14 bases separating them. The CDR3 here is CSVAEGAWSGANVLTF. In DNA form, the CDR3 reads TGCAGCGTTGCGGAGGGCGCCTGGTCTGGGGCCAACGTCCTGACTTTC. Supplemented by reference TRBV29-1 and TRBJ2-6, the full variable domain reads SAVISQKPSRDICQRGTSLTIQCQVDSQVTMMFWYRQQPGQSLTLIATANQGSEATYESGFVIDKFPISRPNLTFSTLTVSNMSPEDSSIYLCSVAEGAWSGANVLTFGAGSRLTVL.

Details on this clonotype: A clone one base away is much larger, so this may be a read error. As DNA, the CDR3 is TGTGCCAGCAGTGGGGGGACGGGAAATCTCTACAATGAGCGGTTCTTC. Translation gives CASSGGTGNLYNERFF. This rearrangement joins TRBV12-3 or TRBV12-4 to TRBJ2-1; weak D call: TRBD2 (6 bases). This CDR3 comprises 16 residues.

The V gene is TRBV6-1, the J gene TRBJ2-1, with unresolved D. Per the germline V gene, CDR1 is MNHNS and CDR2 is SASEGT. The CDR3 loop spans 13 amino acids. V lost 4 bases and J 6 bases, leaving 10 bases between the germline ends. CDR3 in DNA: TGTGCCAGCAGTGGGATCAGGAGCAATGAGCAGTTCTTC. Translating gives CASSGIRSNEQFF.

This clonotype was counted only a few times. The CDR3 DNA reads as TGCAGTGCTAGAGGCCACGCTGGGACGGCTGGGGGAGAGACCCAGTACTTC. Translation gives CSARGHAGTAGGETQYF. The genes are TRBV20-1 and TRBJ2-5; either TRBD1 or TRBD2 may fit D (5 bases each). Germline CDR1 reads DFQATT; CDR2 reads SNEGSKA (reference sequence). V lost 1 base and J 4 bases, leaving 22 bases between the germline ends. The CDR3 sequence is 17 residues long.

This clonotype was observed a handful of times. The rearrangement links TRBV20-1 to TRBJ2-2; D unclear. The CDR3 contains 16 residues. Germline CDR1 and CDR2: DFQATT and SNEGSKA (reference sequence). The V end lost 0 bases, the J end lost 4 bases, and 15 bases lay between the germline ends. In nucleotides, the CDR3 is TGCAGTGCTAGAGATCGGCTACGGCACGGCACCGGGGAGCTGTTTTTT. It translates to CSARDRLRHGTGELFF.

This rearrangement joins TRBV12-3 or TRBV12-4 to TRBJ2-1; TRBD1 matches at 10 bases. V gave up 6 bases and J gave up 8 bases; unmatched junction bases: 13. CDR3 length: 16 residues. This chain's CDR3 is CASSLQGTGVDHEQFF. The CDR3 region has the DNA TGTGCCAGCAGCTTACAAGGGACAGGGGTTGACCATGAGCAGTTCTTC.

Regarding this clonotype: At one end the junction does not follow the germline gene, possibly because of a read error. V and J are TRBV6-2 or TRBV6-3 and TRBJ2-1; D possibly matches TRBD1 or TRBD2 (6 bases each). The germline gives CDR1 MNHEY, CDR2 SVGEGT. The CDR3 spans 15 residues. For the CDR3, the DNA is TGTGCCAGCAGTTACAGGCCGGGGGCCTACATTGAGCAGTTCTTC. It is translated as CASSYRPGAYIEQFF.

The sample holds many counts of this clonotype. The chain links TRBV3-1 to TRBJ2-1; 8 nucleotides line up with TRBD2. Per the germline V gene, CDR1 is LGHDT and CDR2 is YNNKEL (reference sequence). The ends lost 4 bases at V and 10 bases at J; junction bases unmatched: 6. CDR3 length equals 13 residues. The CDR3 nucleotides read TGTGCCAGCAGCCCCCGAGAGCGGGGGGAGCAGTTCTTC. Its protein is CASSPRERGEQFF.

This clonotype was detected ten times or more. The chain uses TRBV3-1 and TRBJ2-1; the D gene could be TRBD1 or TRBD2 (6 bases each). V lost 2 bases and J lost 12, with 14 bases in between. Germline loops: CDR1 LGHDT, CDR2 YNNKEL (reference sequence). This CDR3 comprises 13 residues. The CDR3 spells CASSQFREGGQFF. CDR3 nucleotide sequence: TGTGCCAGCAGCCAATTCCGTGAGGGGGGGCAGTTCTTC.

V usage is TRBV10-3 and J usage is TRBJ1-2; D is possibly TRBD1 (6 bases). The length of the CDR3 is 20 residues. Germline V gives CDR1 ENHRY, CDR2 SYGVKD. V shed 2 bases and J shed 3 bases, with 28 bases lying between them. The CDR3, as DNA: TGTGCCATCAGTGAGCCGGGGCCGAGGACAGCTAGATACTATTACTATGGCTACACCTTC. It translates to CAISEPGPRTARYYYYGYTF.

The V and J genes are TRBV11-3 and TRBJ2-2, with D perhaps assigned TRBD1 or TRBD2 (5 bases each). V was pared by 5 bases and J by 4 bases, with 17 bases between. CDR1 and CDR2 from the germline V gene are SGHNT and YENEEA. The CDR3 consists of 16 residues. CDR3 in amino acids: CASSPGDGWGTGELFF. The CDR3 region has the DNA TGTGCCAGCAGCCCCGGGGACGGATGGGGCACCGGGGAGCTGTTTTTT.

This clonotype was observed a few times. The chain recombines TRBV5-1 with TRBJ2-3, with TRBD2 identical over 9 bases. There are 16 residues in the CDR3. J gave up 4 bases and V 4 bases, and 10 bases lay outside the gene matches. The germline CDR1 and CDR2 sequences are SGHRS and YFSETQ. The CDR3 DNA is TGCGCCAGCAGCCCCAGGGGAGCGGGGGGAGCAGATACGCAGTATTTT. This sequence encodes CASSPRGAGGADTQYF.

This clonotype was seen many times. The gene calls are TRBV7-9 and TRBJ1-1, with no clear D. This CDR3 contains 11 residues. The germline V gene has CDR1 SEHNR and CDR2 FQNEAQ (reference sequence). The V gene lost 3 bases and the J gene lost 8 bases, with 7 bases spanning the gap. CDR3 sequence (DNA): TGTGCCAGCAGCTTGACCGGGGAAGCTTTCTTT. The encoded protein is CASSLTGEAFF.

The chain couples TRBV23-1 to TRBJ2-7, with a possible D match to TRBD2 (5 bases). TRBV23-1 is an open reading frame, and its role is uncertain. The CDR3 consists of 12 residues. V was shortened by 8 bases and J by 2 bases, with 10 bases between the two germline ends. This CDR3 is CASPPRAYEQYV. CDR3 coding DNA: TGCGCCAGCCCTCCGCGGGCCTACGAGCAGTACGTC.

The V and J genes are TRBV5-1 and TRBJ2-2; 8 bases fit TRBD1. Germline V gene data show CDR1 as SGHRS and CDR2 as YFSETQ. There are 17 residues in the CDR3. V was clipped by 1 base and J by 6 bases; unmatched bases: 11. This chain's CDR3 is CASSLRIRGQVAGELFF. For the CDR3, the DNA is TGCGCCAGCAGCTTGAGGATCAGGGGGCAGGTGGCCGGGGAGCTGTTTTTT.

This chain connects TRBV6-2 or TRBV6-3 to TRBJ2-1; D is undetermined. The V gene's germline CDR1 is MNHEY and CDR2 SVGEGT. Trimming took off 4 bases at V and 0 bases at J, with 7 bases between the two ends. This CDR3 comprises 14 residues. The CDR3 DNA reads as TGTGCCAGCAGTTTGAGGCTCTCCTACAATGAGCAGTTCTTC. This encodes CASSLRLSYNEQFF.

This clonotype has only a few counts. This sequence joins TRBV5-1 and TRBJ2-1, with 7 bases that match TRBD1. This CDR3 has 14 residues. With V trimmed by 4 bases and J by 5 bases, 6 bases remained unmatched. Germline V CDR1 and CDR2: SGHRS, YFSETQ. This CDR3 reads CASSEMGQNNEQFF. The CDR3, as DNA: TGCGCCAGCAGCGAAATGGGACAGAACAATGAGCAGTTCTTC.

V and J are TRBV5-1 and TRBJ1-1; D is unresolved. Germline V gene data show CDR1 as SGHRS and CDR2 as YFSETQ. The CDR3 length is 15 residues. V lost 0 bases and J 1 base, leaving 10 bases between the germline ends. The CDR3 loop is CASSLASWTNTEAFF. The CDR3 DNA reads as TGCGCCAGCAGCTTGGCTTCGTGGACGAACACTGAAGCTTTCTTT.

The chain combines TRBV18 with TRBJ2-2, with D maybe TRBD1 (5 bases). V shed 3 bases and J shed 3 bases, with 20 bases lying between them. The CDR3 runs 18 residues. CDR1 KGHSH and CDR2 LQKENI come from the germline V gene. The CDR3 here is CASSPRQSISGYTGELFF. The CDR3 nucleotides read TGTGCCAGCTCACCGCGACAGTCGATTTCAGGGTACACCGGGGAGCTGTTTTTT. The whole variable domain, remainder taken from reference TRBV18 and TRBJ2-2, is NAGVMQNPRHLVRRRGQEARLRCSPMKGHSHVYWYRQLPEEGLKFMVYLQKENIIDESGMPKERFSAEFPKEGPSILRIQQVVRGDSAAYFCASSPRQSISGYTGELFFGEGSRLTVL.

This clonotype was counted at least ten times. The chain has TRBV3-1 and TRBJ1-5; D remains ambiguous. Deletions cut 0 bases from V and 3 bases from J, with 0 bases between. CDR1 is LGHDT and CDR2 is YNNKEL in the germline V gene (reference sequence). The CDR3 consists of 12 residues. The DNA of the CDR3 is TGTGCCAGCAGCCAAGACAATCAGCCCCAGCATTTT. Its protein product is CASSQDNQPQHF.

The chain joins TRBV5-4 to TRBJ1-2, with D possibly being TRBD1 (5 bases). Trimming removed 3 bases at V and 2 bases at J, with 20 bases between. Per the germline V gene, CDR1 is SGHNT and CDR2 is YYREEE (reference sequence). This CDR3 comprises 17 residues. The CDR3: CASSSRTLQLANYGYTF. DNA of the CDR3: TGTGCCAGCAGCTCGCGGACACTACAACTAGCCAACTATGGCTACACCTTC. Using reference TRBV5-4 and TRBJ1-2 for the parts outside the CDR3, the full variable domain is ETGVTQSPTHLIKTRGQQVTLRCSSQSGHNTVSWYQQALGQGPQFIFQYYREEENGRGNFPPRFSGLQFPNYSSELNVNALELDDSALYLCASSSRTLQLANYGYTFGSGTRLTVV.

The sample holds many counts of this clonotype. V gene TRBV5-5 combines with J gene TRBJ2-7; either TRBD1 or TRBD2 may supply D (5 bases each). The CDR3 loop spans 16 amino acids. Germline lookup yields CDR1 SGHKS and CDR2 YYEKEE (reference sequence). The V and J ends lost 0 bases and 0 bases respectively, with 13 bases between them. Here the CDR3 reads CASSLDRRFFSYEQYV. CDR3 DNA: TGTGCCAGCAGCTTGGACAGGAGGTTTTTCTCCTACGAGCAGTACGTC.

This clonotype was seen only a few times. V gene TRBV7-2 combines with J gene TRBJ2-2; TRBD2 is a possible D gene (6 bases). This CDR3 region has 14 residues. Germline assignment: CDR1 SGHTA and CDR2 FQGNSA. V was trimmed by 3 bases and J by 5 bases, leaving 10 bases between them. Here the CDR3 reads CASSFAGRTGELFF. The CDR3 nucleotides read TGTGCCAGCAGCTTCGCAGGGAGGACCGGGGAGCTGTTTTTT.

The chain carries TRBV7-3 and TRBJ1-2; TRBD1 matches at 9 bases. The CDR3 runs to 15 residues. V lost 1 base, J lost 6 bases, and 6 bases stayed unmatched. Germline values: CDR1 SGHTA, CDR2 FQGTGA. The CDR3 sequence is CASSLIGTGLDGYTF. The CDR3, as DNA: TGTGCCAGCAGCTTAATCGGGACAGGGTTGGATGGCTACACCTTC.